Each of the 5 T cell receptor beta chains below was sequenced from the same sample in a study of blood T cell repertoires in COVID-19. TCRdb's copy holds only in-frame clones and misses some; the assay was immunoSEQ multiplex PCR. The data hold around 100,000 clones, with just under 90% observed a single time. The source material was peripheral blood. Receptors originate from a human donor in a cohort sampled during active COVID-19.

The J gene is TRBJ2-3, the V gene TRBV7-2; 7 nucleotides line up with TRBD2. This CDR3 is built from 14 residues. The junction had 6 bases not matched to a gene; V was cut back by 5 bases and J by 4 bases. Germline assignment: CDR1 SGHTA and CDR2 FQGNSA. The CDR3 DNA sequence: TGTGCCAGCAGCCCTACTAGCGCCTCAGATACGCAGTATTTT. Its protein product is CASSPTSASDTQYF. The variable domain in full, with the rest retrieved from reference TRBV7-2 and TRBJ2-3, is GAGVSQSPSNKVTEKGKDVELRCDPISGHTALYWYRQSLGQGLEFLIYFQGNSAPDKSGLPSDRFSAERTGGSVSTLTIQRTQQEDSAVYLCASSPTSASDTQYFGPGTRLTVL.

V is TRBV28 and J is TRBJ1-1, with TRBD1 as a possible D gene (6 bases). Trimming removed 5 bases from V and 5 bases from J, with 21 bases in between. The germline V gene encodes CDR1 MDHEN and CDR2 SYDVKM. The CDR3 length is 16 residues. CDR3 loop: CASSHRIGGSGTEAFF. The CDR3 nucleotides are TGTGCCAGCAGTCATAGGATAGGGGGATCGGGAACTGAAGCTTTCTTT.

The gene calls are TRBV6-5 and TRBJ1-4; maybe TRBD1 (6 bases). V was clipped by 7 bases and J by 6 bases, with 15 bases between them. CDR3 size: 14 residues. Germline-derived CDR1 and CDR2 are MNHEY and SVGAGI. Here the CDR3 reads CASTLAGAYEKLFF. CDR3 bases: TGTGCCAGCACGCTCGCAGGGGCATATGAAAAACTGTTTTTT.

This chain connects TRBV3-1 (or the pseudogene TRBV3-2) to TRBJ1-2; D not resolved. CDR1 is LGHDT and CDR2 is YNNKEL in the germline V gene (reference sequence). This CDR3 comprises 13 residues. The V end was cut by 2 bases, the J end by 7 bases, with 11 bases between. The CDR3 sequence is CASSQTRTIGYTF. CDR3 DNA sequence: TGTGCCAGCAGCCAAACGAGAACTATTGGCTACACCTTC.

CDR3 nucleotide sequence: TGCAGCGTGGACGGACAGGGGACCTACGAGCAGTACTTC. The encoded protein is CSVDGQGTYEQYF. The chain uses TRBV29-1 and TRBJ2-7, with 9 nucleotides matching TRBD1. The CDR3 covers 13 residues. Per germline, CDR1 SQVTM and CDR2 ANQGSEA. V gave up 6 bases and J gave up 2 bases; unmatched junction bases: 5.